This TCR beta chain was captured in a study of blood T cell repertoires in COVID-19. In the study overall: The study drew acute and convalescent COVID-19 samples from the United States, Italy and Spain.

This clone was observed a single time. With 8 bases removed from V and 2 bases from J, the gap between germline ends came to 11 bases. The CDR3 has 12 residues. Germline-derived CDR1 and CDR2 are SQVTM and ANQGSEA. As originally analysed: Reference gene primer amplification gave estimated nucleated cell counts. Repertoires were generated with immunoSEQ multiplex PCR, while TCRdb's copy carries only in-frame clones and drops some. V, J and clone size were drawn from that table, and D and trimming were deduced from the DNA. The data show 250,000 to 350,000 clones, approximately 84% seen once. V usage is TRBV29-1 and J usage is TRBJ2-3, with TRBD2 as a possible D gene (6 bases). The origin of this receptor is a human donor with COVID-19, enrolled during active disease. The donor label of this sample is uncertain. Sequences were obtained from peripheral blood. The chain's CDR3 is CSTKRVTDTQYF. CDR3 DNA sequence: TGCAGCACAAAGCGGGTCACAGATACGCAGTATTTT.